This entry lists 14 T cell receptor beta chains sequenced from one sample in a study of long-term antiretroviral therapy in people with HIV. With survey level as its setting, the immunoSEQ assay was v3.0. Data came from immunoSEQ multiplex PCR; TCRdb stores just in-frame clones and leaves some out. The sample holds about 23,000 clones, around nine tenths seen once. The sample consisted of unsorted PBMCs, taken 0.6 years after starting antiretroviral therapy. The receptor source for this set is a man aged 60 to 69 with HIV.

In nucleotides, the CDR3 is TGTGCCAGCAGCGTAGGACAGGGTCAATCACCCCTCCACTTT. This codes for CASSVGQGQSPLHF. The chain employs TRBV9 and TRBJ1-6; 7 bases fit TRBD1. This CDR3 has 14 residues. With V trimmed by 0 bases and J by 10 bases, 4 bases remained unmatched. Germline V gene sequence: CDR1 SGDLS, CDR2 YYNGEE.

J is TRBJ2-3 and V is TRBV21-1; the D call of TRBD2 is as the table states it, not checked on the DNA. TRBV21-1 constitutes a pseudogene. The CDR3 covers 20 residues. The CDR3 DNA reads as TGTGCCAGCAGCAAAGAGGGGGGCAGTAGGGGGAGGGCCTTTACAGATACGCAGTATTTT. Amino acids: CASSKEGGSRGRAFTDTQYF.

This clone was detected only a few times. DNA for the CDR3: TGTGCCAGCAGCTTAGCCGGGACAGGGGCCTTAGGGGGCTACACCTTC. Residues: CASSLAGTGALGGYTF. The chain uses TRBV7-9 and TRBJ1-2; 10 bases align to TRBD1. The J segment lost 8 bases and the V segment lost 0 bases, leaving 9 bases of the junction unmatched. Germline V gene data show CDR1 as SEHNR and CDR2 as FQNEAQ (reference sequence). This CDR3 has 16 amino acids.

The V call is TRBV9, the J call TRBJ2-2; D tentatively fits TRBD1 or TRBD2 (5 bases each). Between the trimmed V and J ends, which lost 0 bases and 6 bases, there was a span of 9 bases. Germline CDR1 reads SGDLS; CDR2 reads YYNGEE. The CDR3 sequence is 14 residues long. CDR3 amino acids: CASSVVGESGELFF. In DNA, the CDR3 is TGTGCCAGCAGCGTAGTGGGGGAGTCCGGGGAGCTGTTTTTT.

The chain couples TRBV5-4 to TRBJ2-7; TRBD2 matches at 10 bases. The CDR3 length is 14 residues. V shed 4 bases, J shed 2 bases, and the junction held 3 bases outside the gene matches. Germline CDR1 SGHNT, CDR2 YYREEE (reference sequence). The CDR3: CASSPAGGPYEQYF. CDR3 sequence (DNA): TGTGCCAGCAGCCCAGCGGGAGGGCCCTACGAGCAGTACTTC.

The chain carries TRBV6-5 and TRBJ1-2; no clear D gene. The V gene's germline CDR1 is MNHEY and CDR2 SVGAGI. This CDR3 comprises 12 residues. The V end lost 5 bases, the J end lost 4 bases, and 8 bases lay between the germline ends. The chain's CDR3 is CASSPNFYGYTF. Written as DNA, the CDR3 is TGTGCCAGCAGTCCCAATTTCTATGGCTACACCTTC.

This sequence joins TRBV19 and TRBJ2-1, with TRBD1 matching over 9 bases. The junction had 10 bases not matched to a gene; V was cut back by 1 base and J by 3 bases. Per germline, CDR1 LNHDA and CDR2 SQIVND (reference sequence). The CDR3 sequence is 18 residues long. The CDR3 DNA follows: TGTGCCAGTAGTATAGTGACAGGGGGGCCAGGCCACTACAATGAGCAGTTCTTC. Protein sequence: CASSIVTGGPGHYNEQFF.

The chain is built from TRBV14 and TRBJ2-3, with 8 nucleotides matching TRBD2. The germline V gene encodes CDR1 SGHDN and CDR2 FVKESK. V was clipped by 4 bases and J by 0 bases; unmatched bases: 3. This CDR3 comprises 15 residues. CDR3 region: CASSPGTRSTDTQYF. For the CDR3, the DNA is TGTGCCAGCAGCCCGGGGACTAGGAGCACAGATACGCAGTATTTT. The entire variable domain, with the rest obtained from reference TRBV14 and TRBJ2-3, is as follows: EAGVTQFPSHSVIEKGQTVTLRCDPISGHDNLYWYRRVMGKEIKFLLHFVKESKQDESGMPNNRFLAERTGGTYSTLKVQPAELEDSGVYFCASSPGTRSTDTQYFGPGTRLTVL.

The genes are TRBV2 and TRBJ1-2; no definite D call. The germline CDR1 and CDR2 sequences are SNHLY and FYNNEI. Trimming took 6 bases from V and 6 from J, leaving 26 bases between them. CDR3 length equals 17 residues. Here the CDR3 reads CASSLIPDGKGPNGYTF. Here the CDR3 DNA reads TGTGCCAGCAGCCTAATCCCGGACGGAAAGGGCCCGAATGGCTACACCTTC. Complete variable domain (other parts from reference TRBV2 and TRBJ1-2): EPEVTQTPSHQVTQMGQEVILRCVPISNHLYFYWYRQILGQKVEFLVSFYNNEISEKSEIFDDQFSVERPDGSNFTLKIRSTKLEDSAMYFCASSLIPDGKGPNGYTFGSGTRLTVV.

This chain links TRBV7-9 with TRBJ2-7; D remains ambiguous. CDR3 length: 16 residues. Germline CDR1 and CDR2: SEHNR and FQNEAQ (reference sequence). Trimming removed 5 bases from V and 1 base from J, with 18 bases in between. The CDR3 reads CASSKDARSVSYEQYF. The CDR3 nucleotides read TGTGCCAGCAGCAAAGACGCTAGATCTGTATCCTACGAGCAGTACTTC. Based on the CDR3 plus reference TRBV7-9 and TRBJ2-7, the full variable domain is DTGVSQNPRHKITKRGQNVTFRCDPISEHNRLYWYRQTLGQGPEFLTYFQNEAQLEKSRLLSDRFSAERPKGSFSTLEIQRTEQGDSAMYLCASSKDARSVSYEQYFGPGTRLTVT.

The chain employs TRBV7-3 and TRBJ2-3; D gene uncertain. Germline CDR1 SGHTA, CDR2 FQGTGA. V was shortened by 5 bases and J by 6 bases, with 12 bases between the two germline ends. The CDR3 is 13 residues long. Here the CDR3 DNA reads TGTGCCAGCAGCCCCGTCGATTCGGATACGCAGTATTTT. This sequence encodes CASSPVDSDTQYF.

This sequence joins TRBV4-1 and TRBJ2-5; D gene uncertain. V shed 3 bases and J shed 2 bases, with 10 bases lying between them. In germline, CDR1 is MGHRA, CDR2 YSYEKL. This CDR3 is 14 amino acids long. In nucleotides, the CDR3 is TGCGCCAGCAGCCAGGGGTGGCGGCAAGAGACCCAGTACTTC. As protein: CASSQGWRQETQYF.

CDR3 sequence (DNA): TGTGCCAGCAGTTTATCGAGGCATTATAGGGGCCTAAACACTGAAGCTTTCTTT. It codes for CASSLSRHYRGLNTEAFF. J is TRBJ1-1 and V is TRBV27; weak D call: TRBD1 (5 bases). This CDR3 is built from 18 residues. Trimming removed 0 bases from V and 2 bases from J, with 19 bases in between. Germline loops: CDR1 MNHEY, CDR2 SMNVEV (reference sequence).

In its sample, this clone was seen a few times. The gene calls are TRBV9 and TRBJ2-7; possibly TRBD1 or TRBD2 for D (6 bases each). Trimming removed 0 bases at V and 2 bases at J, with 12 bases between. Germline V CDR1 and CDR2: SGDLS, YYNGEE. The CDR3 extends over 15 amino acids. The CDR3 here is CASSVGGGTAYEQYF. CDR3 in DNA: TGTGCCAGCAGCGTAGGAGGGGGGACCGCCTACGAGCAGTACTTC.